The subject of this entry is one T cell receptor (beta chain). The sample comes from a study of CD8 T cells in Susac syndrome. The control participants were healthy donors, and these controls were matched with respect to both age and sex. The RNA, about 0.45 to 1 ug, was put through reverse transcription using random hexamers. TCRdb independently ran MiXCR on the immunoSEQ multiplex PCR reads; one entry per CDR3 protein. The data hold about 200,000 distinct CDR3 sequences, with roughly 95% observed a single time. Germline V gene data show CDR1 as KGHDR and CDR2 as SFDVKD. This CDR3 comprises 15 residues. The ends lost 3 bases at V and 3 bases at J; junction bases unmatched: 1.

Source material: CD4+ T cells from PBMCs. This receptor was obtained from a human donor in good health. This chain joins TRBV24-1 and TRBJ2-6; 7 positions match TRBD1. This CDR3 reads CATSDTGVGANVLTF. CDR3 DNA sequence: TGTGCCACCAGTGATACAGGGGTTGGGGCCAACGTCCTGACTTTC.